The clone carrying this T cell receptor (beta chain) occurred many times. Its antigen is not identified. The sequenced template was RNA, covering the TCR beta CDR3 region. HTBI-primed RT-PCR formed the first round, and a multiplex PCR formed the second. Each CDR3 protein gets one entry after TCRdb re-called the multiplex PCR reads with MiXCR. The sample contains some 390,000 distinct CDR3 sequences, around 20% of which appear only once. Germline V CDR1 and CDR2: MRHNA, SNTAGT. Trimming removed 3 bases at V and 11 bases at J, with 16 bases between. CDR3 length: 13 amino acids. The data are from a study of Graves' ophthalmopathy and Graves' hyperthyroidism. Regarding the study as a whole: Ophthalmopathy progression predictions by the model showed approximately 75% specificity and about 68% sensitivity.

Other autoimmune diseases, uncontrolled infections, pregnancy or lactation ruled patients out of participation. Fresh peripheral blood (about 10 ml) yielded the PBMCs. The clonotype comes from a woman between 18 and 29 years old with Graves' ophthalmopathy. This chain links TRBV6-4 with TRBJ1-1; D may be TRBD1 (5 bases). The sequencing input was peripheral blood. The CDR3, as DNA: TGTGCCAGCAGTGAAATTCGAGGGGAGACGGCTTTCTTT. Protein: CASSEIRGETAFF.